Described below is a single T cell receptor beta chain sequence and its context. What this receptor recognizes is not known. No much larger clone exists at a distance of one base, and base qualities are not known. This entry comes from a study of shared clonotypes between healthy human individuals (dated by TCRdb to 2018 to 2020). At the level of the whole study: Three men and two women, aged 18 to 49 years, made up the cohort. Each donor's leukapheresis produced roughly between about 0.9 and 9.5 billion PBMCs. Libraries were prepared and TCR repertoires were sequenced by different laboratories using diverse techniques, in order to increase sequencing depth and limit assay-specific biases. To estimate repertoire size and how much clonotypes are shared between individuals, the study performed deep sequencing of blood TCR repertoires from 4 to 6 healthy adults. For each donor, CD4 naive and CD4 memory were each given three plates, CD8 naive was given two plates, and CD8 memory was given one plate. Study-wide conclusions, independent of this receptor: Larger estimated clonotype richness was generally found for naive subsets than for memory subsets. The genetic and exposure-history diversity represented was limited by the small number of donors. About 5% of naive CD4, around 3.6% of naive CD8, 2.3% of memory CD4, and approximately 0.4% of memory CD8 clonotypes were shared across a few donors. Based on pairwise subsampling, the degree of clonotype sharing among donors was expected to be affected by sequencing depth. Compared with non-shared clonotypes, clonotypes shared by all four sorted-subset donors had higher generation probabilities. Even with the large sequencing depth, rarefaction of the sorted-subset datasets indicated that sequencing was incomplete. Only blood was sampled, and tissue TCR repertoires likely differ from those in blood.

Using the deep immunoSEQ assay, TCR CDR3 regions were amplified from genomic DNA by multiplex PCR. Genomic DNA extracted from each cell subset was distributed evenly over all wells of several immunoSEQ 96-well plates, and each plate served as one replicate. For sorted subsets, roughly 190 ng of genomic DNA, equivalent to 25,000 to 35,000 T cell genomes, went into each replicate PCR. Purified libraries were measured with a Qubit 3.0 fluorometer, size-checked on a Bioanalyzer 2100, and measured again with the KAPA Library Quantification kit. Every immunoSEQ 96-well plate was sequenced on a dedicated single-read 150-cycle Illumina NextSeq 550 flow cell. In the original analysis: The immunoSEQ output contained only junctional sequences without quality scores, so filtering could not match that applied to full-length reads. To assign V/J genes and CDR3, sequences were annotated using PyIR, a Python wrapper for IgBLAST v1.9, with IMGT germline references. Reads were filtered out if the reads had weak V/J assignments (E-value above 1e-6), no CDR3, stop codons, out-of-frame junctions, or ambiguous translated residues. V3J clonotypes were defined as sequences sharing the same inferred V gene, J gene, and CDR3 amino acid sequence. Percentage overlap between repertoires was calculated by dividing the number of shared unique clonotypes by the size of the smaller repertoire. RTK rarefaction, the Chao1 estimator, and Recon v2.1 estimates of unobserved clonotypes were used to assess repertoire richness. Generation probabilities for all TCRbeta clonotypes obtained by the gDNA method from a few donors were computed using OLGA. In its TCRdb copy, this immuneACCESS table keeps in-frame sequences only and misses some clones. Where compared with another copy, unresolved V genes explain less than half of these, and the others have no known cause. V and J calls and clone size are as listed in that table; D and trimming were resolved from the DNA. The sample records roughly 550,000 clones, around 95% of which are singletons. The ten most abundant clones make up 0.085% to 0.11% of the sample.

As encoded in the germline V gene, CDR1 is MNHEY while CDR2 is SVGAGI. Taken from cysteine to phenylalanine, the CDR3 has 16 residues. The DNA shown is the 48-base CDR3, in frame from base 1. Relative to germline, V is 0 bases shorter and J is 1 base shorter, with 13 bases between their ends. For the CD8 naive samples, CD45RO-negative cells were positively selected for CCR7, yielding a CD45RA+CCR7+ population from which TemRA cells were excluded. The donors were healthy, HIV-negative adults who had no recently reported acute infections or vaccinations. Every donor was a Caucasian adult residing in Nashville, Tennessee, USA. Blood was obtained by leukapheresis, after which PBMCs were separated by Ficoll-Histopaque density gradient centrifugation and cryopreserved in liquid nitrogen vapor phase. Purity and quantity of every magnetically sorted T cell population were checked by analytical flow cytometry. Each sorted fraction had its genomic DNA isolated and then quantified by UV absorbance on a Nanodrop 2000c.

What was sequenced was naive CD8+ T cells sorted from blood. Explained via the paper, the cell subset or site label denotes: CD45RA+CCR7+. This receptor chain uses TRBV6-5 and TRBJ2-7; the D segment could be TRBD2, given 6 matching bases. This clonotype originated in a woman under 40 in good health. The DNA is as follows: TGTGCCAGCAGTTACTCTGGGGGGAGTATATCCTACGAGCAGTACTTC. It translates as CASSYSGGSISYEQYF.